This T cell receptor (beta chain) was profiled in a study of T cells after yellow fever vaccination. Study results and limitations: Reappearance after the booster was seen for most primary-vaccination clones, at approximately 97% CD4 and 70% to 90% CD8.

This clonotype has just a few counts. No antigen is known for it. CDR1 and CDR2 (germline): DFQATT, SNEGSKA (reference sequence). The CDR3 totals 15 residues. Trimming stripped 5 bases from V and 0 bases from J, with 11 bases between. A universal primer site and UMIs were added as TCR cDNA was made by 5'RACE template switching. TCRdb ran MiXCR on the 5' RACE reads and lists one entry per CDR3 protein. This table holds roughly 240,000 distinct CDR3 sequences, around 6.7% found once. The specimen comprised CD4+ T cells sorted from PBMCs, sampled on the day of the yellow fever booster vaccination. The receptor was isolated from a man aged 25-45 years who received the YFV17D yellow fever vaccine. This chain connects TRBV20-1 to TRBJ2-6; tentatively, D is TRBD1 (5 bases). CDR3 amino acids: CSAVGHSSGANVLTF. The DNA for the CDR3 is TGCAGTGCTGTAGGACACAGCTCTGGGGCCAACGTCCTGACTTTC.